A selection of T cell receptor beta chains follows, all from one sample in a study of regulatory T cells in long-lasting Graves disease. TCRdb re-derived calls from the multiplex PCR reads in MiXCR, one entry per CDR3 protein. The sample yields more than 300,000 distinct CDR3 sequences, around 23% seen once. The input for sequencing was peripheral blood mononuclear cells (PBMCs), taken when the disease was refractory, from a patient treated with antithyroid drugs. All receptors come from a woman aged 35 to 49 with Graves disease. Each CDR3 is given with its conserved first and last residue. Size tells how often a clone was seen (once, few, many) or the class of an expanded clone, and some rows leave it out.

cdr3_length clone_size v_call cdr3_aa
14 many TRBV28 CASLGTFRSQPQHF
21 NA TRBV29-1 CSVRKGNPGRQGGNMNTEAFF
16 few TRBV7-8 CASSPSGIRYQETQYF
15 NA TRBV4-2 CASSQATGPTGELFF
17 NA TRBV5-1 CASSSLTGVEGNTEAFF
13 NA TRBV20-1 CSASGLVADTQYF
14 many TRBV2 CASSESTGNTEAFF
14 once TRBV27 CASSGRGSPDTQYF
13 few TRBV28 CATSLREGETQYF
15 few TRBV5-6 CASSRVGTGNTEAFF
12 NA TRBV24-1 CATSDWGDEQYF